The next 10 T cell receptor beta chains were all read from a single sample in a study of cytomegalovirus exposure and HLA in healthy donors. 13 Jbeta primers and 60 Vbeta primers were used for the PCR. The data were produced by immunoSEQ multiplex PCR, yet TCRdb's version contains in-frame clones alone and is incomplete. The sample contains about 110,000 clones, around 77% of which appear only once. Sequenced: PBMCs. These TCRs come from a woman aged 25 to 39 in good health and CMV-seropositive.

The J gene is TRBJ2-5, the V gene TRBV5-6; possibly TRBD1 for D (6 bases). Trimming cost V 6 bases and J 5 bases, with 17 bases left between them. The CDR3 is 14 amino acids. The germline V gene has CDR1 SGHDT and CDR2 YYEEEE. As DNA, the CDR3 is TGTGCCAGCATACTAAAGGGGGTTCCGGAGACCCAGTACTTC. Encoded protein: CASILKGVPETQYF.

The rearrangement joins TRBV5-5 to TRBJ1-4; D is uncertain. Germline CDR1 reads SGHKS; CDR2 reads YYEKEE (reference sequence). There are 14 residues in the CDR3. V was clipped by 2 bases and J by 5 bases, with 10 bases between them. The CDR3 protein is CASSFGGHNEKLFF. In DNA form, the CDR3 reads TGTGCCAGCAGCTTCGGTGGTCACAATGAAAAACTGTTTTTT.

As for this clone: Germline is not matched at one junction end, which may reflect a read error. The chain is built from TRBV4-1 and TRBJ2-7; 8 bases align to TRBD2. In germline, CDR1 is MGHRA, CDR2 YSYEKL. This CDR3 has 14 amino acids. The CDR3 DNA reads as TGCGCCAGCAGCCAATCCCCGGGGGGGAGGCCCGAACACTTC. As protein: CASSQSPGGRPEHF.

V usage is TRBV5-1 and J usage is TRBJ2-7, with a possible D match to TRBD2 (7 bases). Germline CDR1 is SGHRS and CDR2 is YFSETQ. V was clipped by 2 bases and J by 1 base, with 13 bases between them. The CDR3 is made up of 15 amino acids. In DNA form, the CDR3 reads TGCGCCAGCAGCTTTGGCGGGGGCCTTTCCTACGAGCAGTACTTC. Translation gives CASSFGGGLSYEQYF.

The rearrangement links TRBV5-1 to TRBJ1-2; TRBD1 might be the D (6 bases). The CDR3 runs 12 residues. V lost 10 bases to trimming and J lost 4 bases, with 14 bases between them. CDR1 and CDR2 from the germline V gene are SGHRS and YFSETQ. Here the CDR3 reads CASTQGSYGYTF. The DNA of the CDR3 is TGCGCCTCCACACAGGGCAGCTATGGCTACACCTTC.

There are a few counts of this clone. V and J are TRBV5-1 and TRBJ1-1, with a possible D match to TRBD1 (5 bases). Germline V gives CDR1 SGHRS, CDR2 YFSETQ. The CDR3 has 11 residues. V was cut by 7 bases and J by 7 bases, with 11 bases left in between. This CDR3 reads CASGETDEAFF. The CDR3 nucleotides read TGCGCCAGCGGCGAGACAGATGAAGCTTTCTTT. Combining the CDR3 with reference TRBV5-1 and TRBJ1-1 gives the whole variable domain KAGVTQTPRYLIKTRGQQVTLSCSPISGHRSVSWYQQTPGQGLQFLFEYFSETQRNKGNFPGRFSGRQFSNSRSEMNVSTLELGDSALYLCASGETDEAFFGQGTRLTVV.

The CDR3 is CASRGNGQGGTDTQYF. The CDR3 nucleotides are TGTGCCAGCAGAGGGAACGGACAGGGAGGGACAGATACGCAGTATTTT. The chain links TRBV6-6 to TRBJ2-3; a weak D match, TRBD1 (8 bases). V was cut by 6 bases and J by 3 bases, with 19 bases left in between. The CDR3 runs to 16 residues. The germline V gene has CDR1 MNHNY and CDR2 SVGAGI (reference sequence).

CDR3: CAWSVSGYEQYF. Here the CDR3 DNA reads TGTGCCTGGAGTGTCAGTGGCTACGAGCAGTACTTC. The chain combines TRBV30 with TRBJ2-7, with D unresolved. Per germline, CDR1 GTSNPN and CDR2 SVGIG (reference sequence). V dropped 0 bases and J dropped 3 bases, with 6 bases sitting between them. The CDR3 extends over 12 amino acids.

The rearrangement uses TRBV5-6 and TRBJ2-1; D ambiguous. Trimming cost V 4 bases and J 7 bases, with 9 bases left between them. This CDR3 region has 12 residues. Looked up from germline, CDR1 is SGHDT and CDR2 is YYEEEE. CDR3 residues: CASSLGRNEQFF. In DNA form, the CDR3 reads TGTGCCAGCAGCCTGGGCAGGAATGAGCAGTTCTTC.

The chain joins TRBV30 to TRBJ1-5, with D possibly TRBD1 on 5 matching bases. The V end was cut by 2 bases, the J end by 3 bases, with 11 bases between. The CDR3 is 14 amino acids. Germline CDR1 reads GTSNPN; CDR2 reads SVGIG (reference sequence). CDR3 DNA sequence: TGTGCCTGGAGTCATGGGGCTGTCAATCAGCCCCAGCATTTT. It is translated as CAWSHGAVNQPQHF.